This T cell receptor beta chain originates from a study of tumor-infiltrating lymphocytes in glioblastoma multiforme. Three nested ARM-PCR rounds with V-beta and C-beta primers built TCRB libraries. TCRdb reprocessed the multiplex PCR reads with MiXCR, giving one entry per CDR3 protein. The table shows about 9,600 distinct CDR3 sequences, with 65% to 75% occurring only once. Germline CDR1 MNHNS, CDR2 SASEGT. The CDR3 is made up of 13 amino acids. A remark on this clonotype: At one end the junction does not follow the germline gene, possibly because of a read error.

The receptor comes from a male donor with glioblastoma. The specimen sequenced was brain tumor tissue. The rearrangement uses TRBV6-1 and TRBJ2-6; D unresolved. CDR3 residues: CASNLNGVNILTF. As DNA, the CDR3 is TGTGCCAGCAATCTGAATGGGGTCAACATCCTGACTTTC.